A selection of T cell receptor beta chains follows, all from one sample in a study of T-cell memory formation after mild COVID-19. TCRdb used MiXCR to reprocess the 5' RACE reads, holding one entry per CDR3 protein. The data contain 470,000 or so distinct CDR3 sequences, roughly 20% of them singletons. The sample consisted of PBMCs or a T cell subset sorted from them (not recorded which). The receptors stem from an adult woman who had mild COVID-19 (a few samples of this study predate the infection). Cell type and time point are not known. Both conserved end residues are part of each CDR3. Fields, in order: CDR3 length, V gene, CDR3 protein.

15	TRBV7-2	CASSLMGATYNEQFF
16	TRBV12-3/TRBV12-4	CASSLGAAGRNYGYTF
18	TRBV19	CASSLYPQVRGNSYEQYF
16	TRBV5-1	CASSLRTQSLNTEAFF
17	TRBV11-2	CASSLDRSLAFKETQYF
15	TRBV6-4	CASRVTGTSNQPQHF
17	TRBV7-9	CASSSSEGDRANTEAFF
17	TRBV27	CASSLFASGTGVGGYTF
16	TRBV4-1	CASRAVLAGGRDTQYF
16	TRBV4-1	CASSPGLGVKFETQYF
14	TRBV7-9	CASSLLVTPYEQYF
15	TRBV2	CASRIDRVAHNEQFF
13	TRBV27	CASSLYLGNEQYF
14	TRBV2	CASSGERANTEAFF
14	TRBV29-1	CSVGTSGNTGELFF
15	TRBV7-6	CASSLAQGAGDTQYF
12	TRBV30	CAWSRDSNEAFF
9	TRBV20-1	CSTNTEAFF
13	TRBV7-3	CASSLVPSDTQYF
14	TRBV4-2	CASSQGVVTGEKYF
13	TRBV12-3/TRBV12-4	CASTLAVGNTIYF
16	TRBV4-1	CASSLGQGRSSYEQYF
16	TRBV3-1	CASSQLAGVNTGELFF
21	TRBV12-3/TRBV12-4	CASSLRRQALTSGRARETQYF
15	TRBV18	CASSPLKTDLYGYTF
15	TRBV20-1	CSARGQGARNSPLHF
13	TRBV6-5	CASSTGQGRGYTF
16	TRBV14	CASSQIGGFSGNTIYF
15	TRBV27	CASSSPGQTSYEQYF
16	TRBV6-5	CASSYAGTGASYEQYF
16	TRBV27	CASSPLRAGGPYEQYF
14	TRBV10-3	CAIRSGGAYNEQFF
17	TRBV7-6	CASRDSARQANTGELFF
15	TRBV13	CASSLVREWHHEQFF
14	TRBV5-1	CASSPNLVGNEQFF
15	TRBV4-1	CASSQGDTRYEKLFF
16	TRBV12-3/TRBV12-4	CASSPRGTLNTGELFF
15	TRBV5-1	CASSRGAGSQETQYF
13	TRBV29-1	CSVERGDPYEQYF
17	TRBV5-1	CASSTLGSGTPGGEQYF
16	TRBV19	CASWVGGIANTGELFF
15	TRBV5-4	CASSLSSGTSYEQYF
16	TRBV7-8	CASSLDRQSNGNTIYF
13	TRBV12-3/TRBV12-4	CASRIGPFPEAFF